The subject of this entry is one T cell receptor beta chain. The sample comes from a study of immune evolution from preneoplasia to lung adenocarcinoma. Measured with immunoSEQ multiplex PCR; TCRdb has only the in-frame clones, and not every one. The sample carries around 6,600 clones, 75% to 90% recorded once. CDR1 and CDR2 (germline): ENHRY, SYGVKD. CDR3 length: 13 residues. Trimming took 10 bases from V and 2 from J, leaving 15 bases between them. Nucleic acids came from premalignant or tumor cells enriched by macro-dissection. The rearrangement uses TRBV10-3 and TRBJ2-7, with no clear D. The sample taken for sequencing was FFPE invasive lung adenocarcinoma tissue. This TCR was sampled from a person aged 50-69 years with lung adenocarcinoma. CDR3 loop: CATRQDGTYEQYF. Written as DNA, the CDR3 is TGTGCCACCCGCCAGGACGGCACCTACGAGCAGTACTTC.